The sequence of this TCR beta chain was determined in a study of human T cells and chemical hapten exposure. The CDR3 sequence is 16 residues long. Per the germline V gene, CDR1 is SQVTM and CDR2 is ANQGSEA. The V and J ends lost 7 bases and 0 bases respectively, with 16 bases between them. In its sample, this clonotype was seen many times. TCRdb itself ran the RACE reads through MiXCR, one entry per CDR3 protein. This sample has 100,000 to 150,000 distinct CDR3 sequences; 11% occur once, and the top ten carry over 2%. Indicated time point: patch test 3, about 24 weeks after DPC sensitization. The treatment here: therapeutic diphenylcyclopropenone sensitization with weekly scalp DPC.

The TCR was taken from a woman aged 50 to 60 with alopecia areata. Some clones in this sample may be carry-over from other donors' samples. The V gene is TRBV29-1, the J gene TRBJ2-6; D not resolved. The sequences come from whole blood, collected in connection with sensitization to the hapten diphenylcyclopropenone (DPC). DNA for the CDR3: TGCAGCGCCAAGGGTGATAAAGACTCTGGGGCCAACGTCCTGACTTTC. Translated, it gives CSAKGDKDSGANVLTF.